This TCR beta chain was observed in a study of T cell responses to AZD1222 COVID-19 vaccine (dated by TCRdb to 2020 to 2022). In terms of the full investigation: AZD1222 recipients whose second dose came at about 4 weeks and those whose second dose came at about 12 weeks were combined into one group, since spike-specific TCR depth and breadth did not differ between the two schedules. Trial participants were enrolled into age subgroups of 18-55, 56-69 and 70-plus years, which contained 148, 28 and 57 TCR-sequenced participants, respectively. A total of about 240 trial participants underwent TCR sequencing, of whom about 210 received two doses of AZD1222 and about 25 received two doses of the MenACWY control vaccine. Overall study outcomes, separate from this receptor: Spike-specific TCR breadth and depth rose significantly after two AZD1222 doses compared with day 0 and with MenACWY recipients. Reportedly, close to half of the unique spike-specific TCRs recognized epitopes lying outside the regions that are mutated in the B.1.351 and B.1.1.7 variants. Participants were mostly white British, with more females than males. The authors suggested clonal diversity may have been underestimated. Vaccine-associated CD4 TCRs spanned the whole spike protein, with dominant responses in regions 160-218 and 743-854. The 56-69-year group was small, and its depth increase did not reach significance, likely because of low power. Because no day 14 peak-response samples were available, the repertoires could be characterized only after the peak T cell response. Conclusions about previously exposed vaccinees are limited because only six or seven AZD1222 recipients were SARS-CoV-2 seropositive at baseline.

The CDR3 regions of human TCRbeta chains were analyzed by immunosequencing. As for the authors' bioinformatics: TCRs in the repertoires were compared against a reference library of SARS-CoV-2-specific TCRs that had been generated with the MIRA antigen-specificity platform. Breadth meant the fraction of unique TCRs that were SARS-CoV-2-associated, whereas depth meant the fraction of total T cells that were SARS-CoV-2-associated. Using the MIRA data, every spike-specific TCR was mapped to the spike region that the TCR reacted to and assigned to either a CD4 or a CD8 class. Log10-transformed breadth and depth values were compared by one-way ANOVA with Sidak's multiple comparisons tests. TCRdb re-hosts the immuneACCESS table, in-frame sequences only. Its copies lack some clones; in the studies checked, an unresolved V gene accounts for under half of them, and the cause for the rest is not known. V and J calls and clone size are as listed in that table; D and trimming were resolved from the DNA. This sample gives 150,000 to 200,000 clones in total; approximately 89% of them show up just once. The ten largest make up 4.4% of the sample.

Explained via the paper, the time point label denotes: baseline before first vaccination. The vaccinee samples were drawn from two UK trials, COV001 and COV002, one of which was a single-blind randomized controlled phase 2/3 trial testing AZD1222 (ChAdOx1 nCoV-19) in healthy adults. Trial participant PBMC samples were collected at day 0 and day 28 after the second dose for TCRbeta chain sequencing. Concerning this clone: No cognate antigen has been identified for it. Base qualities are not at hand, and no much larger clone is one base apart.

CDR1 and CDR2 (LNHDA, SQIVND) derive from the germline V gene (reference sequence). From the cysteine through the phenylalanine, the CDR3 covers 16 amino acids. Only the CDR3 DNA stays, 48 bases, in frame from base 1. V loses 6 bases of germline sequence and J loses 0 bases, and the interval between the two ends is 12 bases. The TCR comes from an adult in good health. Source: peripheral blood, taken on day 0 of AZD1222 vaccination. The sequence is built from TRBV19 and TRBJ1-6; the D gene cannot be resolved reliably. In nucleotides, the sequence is TGTGCCAGTAGGCCCGACGGCAGCTCCTATAATTCACCCCTCCACTTT. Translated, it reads CASRPDGSSYNSPLHF.